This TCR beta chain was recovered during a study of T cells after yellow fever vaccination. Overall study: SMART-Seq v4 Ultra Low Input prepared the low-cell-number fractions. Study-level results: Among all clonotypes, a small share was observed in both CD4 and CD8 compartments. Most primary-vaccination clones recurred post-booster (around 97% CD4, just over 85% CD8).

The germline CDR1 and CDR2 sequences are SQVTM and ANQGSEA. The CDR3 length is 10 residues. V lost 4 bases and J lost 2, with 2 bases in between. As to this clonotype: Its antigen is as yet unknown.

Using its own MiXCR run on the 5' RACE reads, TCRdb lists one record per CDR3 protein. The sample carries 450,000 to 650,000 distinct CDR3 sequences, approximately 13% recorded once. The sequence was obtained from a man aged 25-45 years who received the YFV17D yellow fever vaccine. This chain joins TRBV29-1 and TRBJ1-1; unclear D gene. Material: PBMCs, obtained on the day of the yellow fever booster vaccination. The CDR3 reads CSVANTEAFF. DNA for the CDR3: TGCAGCGTTGCCAACACTGAAGCTTTCTTT.